This record concerns one T cell receptor (beta chain) sequence. This sample is part of a study of blood T cell repertoires in COVID-19. About the research overall: Acute and convalescent COVID-19 specimens originated in the United States, Italy and Spain.

Original data processing: Reference gene primer amplification gave estimated nucleated cell counts. This table comes from immunoSEQ multiplex PCR, and its TCRdb copy is limited to in-frame clones, with some not included. V, J and clone size were drawn from that table, and D and trimming were deduced from the DNA. Among roughly 300,000 clones listed, roughly 87% were seen once. Germline CDR1 and CDR2: ENHRY and SYGVKD. This CDR3 region has 14 residues. Trimming took off 6 bases at V and 3 bases at J, with 15 bases between the two ends. This rearrangement joins TRBV10-3 to TRBJ2-7; D perhaps matches TRBD1 (5 bases). Sequencing input: peripheral blood. The source is a human donor in a cohort sampled during active COVID-19. Here the CDR3 reads CAIRENQGHYEQYF. Here the CDR3 DNA reads TGTGCCATCAGGGAAAACCAGGGTCACTACGAGCAGTACTTC.